This passage covers 29 T cell receptor beta chains from one sample sequenced in a study of blood T cell repertoires in COVID-19. TCRdb keeps only in-frame clones here, not all; method: immunoSEQ multiplex PCR. The sample records about 120,000 clones, 85% to 90% being singletons. Sequenced sample: peripheral blood. These receptors came from an elderly man with active or convalescent COVID-19.

The chain joins TRBV9 to TRBJ2-3; TRBD1 might be the D (6 bases). Germline V CDR1 and CDR2: SGDLS, YYNGEE. V shed 1 base and J shed 6 bases, with 18 bases lying between them. This CDR3 has 16 residues. The CDR3 reads CASSVTSRGMGDTQYF. DNA of the CDR3: TGTGCCAGCAGCGTAACCTCGAGGGGGATGGGGGATACGCAGTATTTT. Supplemented by reference TRBV9 and TRBJ2-3, the full variable domain reads DSGVTQTPKHLITATGQRVTLRCSPRSGDLSVYWYQQSLDQGLQFLIQYYNGEERAKGNILERFSAQQFPDLHSELNLSSLELGDSALYFCASSVTSRGMGDTQYFGPGTRLTVL.

The V and J genes are TRBV27 and TRBJ2-1; 15 bases match TRBD2. CDR1 is MNHEY, CDR2 SMNVEV, per germline (reference sequence). V shed 5 bases, J shed 7 bases, and the junction held 9 bases outside the gene matches. The CDR3 sequence is 17 residues long. CDR3 sequence (DNA): TGTGCCAGCAGTCGGGGACTAGCGGGAGGCCAAGGAAATGAGCAGTTCTTC. The encoded protein is CASSRGLAGGQGNEQFF.

In this sample, this clone turned up a few times. V gene TRBV29-1 combines with J gene TRBJ2-7, with no clear D. V lost 1 base and J 0 bases, leaving 13 bases between the germline ends. This CDR3 has 15 residues. The germline CDR1 and CDR2 sequences are SQVTM and ANQGSEA. The DNA for the CDR3 is TGCAGCGTTGAAGGTGGCAGCCGGAGCTCCTACGAGCAGTACTTC. It specifies CSVEGGSRSSYEQYF.

This chain joins TRBV29-1 and TRBJ1-1; 8 positions match TRBD1. CDR3 size: 13 residues. V lost 3 bases, J lost 7 bases, and 7 bases stayed unmatched. The germline gives CDR1 SQVTM, CDR2 ANQGSEA. This chain's CDR3 is CSVEATGGSEAFF. The CDR3 nucleotides are TGCAGCGTTGAGGCAACAGGGGGTAGTGAAGCTTTCTTT.

The chain uses TRBV6-6 and TRBJ2-5, with 14 bases matching TRBD2. This CDR3 contains 17 residues. Germline V gene data show CDR1 as MNHNY and CDR2 as SVGAGI (reference sequence). Germline trimming cut 8 bases from V and 2 bases from J; bases unmatched to any gene: 10. DNA for the CDR3: TGTGCCAGCCGTCGGACTAGCGGGGGGCCGTGGCAAGAGACCCAGTACTTC. The encoded protein is CASRRTSGGPWQETQYF.

This CDR3 reads CASRGTGSLGGYTF. The CDR3 DNA sequence: TGTGCCAGCAGAGGGACAGGGTCACTGGGTGGCTACACCTTC. The V call is TRBV7-2, the J call TRBJ1-2; TRBD1 matches at 9 bases. Germline loops: CDR1 SGHTA, CDR2 FQGNSA. The CDR3 runs to 14 residues. V was clipped by 6 bases and J by 7 bases; unmatched bases: 9.

This clone appeared a single time. The rearrangement joins TRBV28 to TRBJ2-5, with TRBD2 matching over 9 bases. The CDR3 is 17 residues long. Germline lookup yields CDR1 MDHEN and CDR2 SYDVKM. V was pared by 4 bases and J by 4 bases, with 13 bases of the junction left unmatched. DNA for the CDR3: TGTGCCAGCAGTTCATCTGGTGGTAGCGGGAGACGAGAGACCCAGTACTTC. The encoded protein is CASSSSGGSGRRETQYF. Supplemented by reference TRBV28 and TRBJ2-5, the full variable domain reads DVKVTQSSRYLVKRTGEKVFLECVQDMDHENMFWYRQDPGLGLRLIYFSYDVKMKEKGDIPEGYSVSREKKERFSLILESASTNQTSMYLCASSSSGGSGRRETQYFGPGTRLLVL.

The V call is TRBV20-1, the J call TRBJ2-5; D uncertain. This CDR3 is 11 amino acids long. Germline CDR1 DFQATT, CDR2 SNEGSKA (reference sequence). Trimming pared 4 bases from V and 2 bases from J, leaving 5 bases between. The CDR3 DNA reads as TGCAGTGCTATCTCGCAAGAGACCCAGTACTTC. It translates to CSAISQETQYF.

This chain links TRBV5-4 with TRBJ2-5; 7 bases line up with TRBD1. Germline V gene sequence: CDR1 SGHNT, CDR2 YYREEE (reference sequence). Trimming cost V 0 bases and J 5 bases; bases outside gene matches: 7. This CDR3 comprises 15 residues. The CDR3 DNA follows: TGTGCCAGCAGCTTGGGTCGAGGGGGCCTGGAGACCCAGTACTTC. Translating it yields CASSLGRGGLETQYF.

V and J are TRBV6-1 and TRBJ2-3; 9 positions match TRBD2. Germline V gene lookup returns CDR1 MNHNS and CDR2 SASEGT. The CDR3 is 17 residues long. V dropped 1 base and J dropped 1; count of bases not matched to a gene: 6. The CDR3 here is CASSEGVSGSGTDTQYF. DNA for the CDR3: TGTGCCAGCAGTGAAGGGGTTAGCGGGAGCGGCACAGATACGCAGTATTTT.

The J gene is TRBJ1-5, the V gene TRBV7-9, with 7 bases lining up with TRBD1. Germline CDR1 SEHNR, CDR2 FQNEAQ (reference sequence). The V segment lost 4 bases and the J segment 2 bases; nucleotides outside the gene matches: 5. This CDR3 has 15 residues. CDR3 loop: CASSSTGKGNQPQHF. As DNA, the CDR3 is TGTGCCAGCAGCTCGACAGGGAAGGGCAATCAGCCCCAGCATTTT.

This chain uses TRBV5-1 with TRBJ2-6, with D perhaps TRBD2 (5 bases). The V end was cut by 2 bases, the J end by 0 bases, with 9 bases between. The CDR3 contains 16 residues. Germline V lookup: CDR1 SGHRS, CDR2 YFSETQ. The CDR3 DNA reads as TGCGCCAGCAGCTTTAGAGGGAACTCTGGGGCCAACGTCCTGACTTTC. Translating it yields CASSFRGNSGANVLTF. Supplemented by reference TRBV5-1 and TRBJ2-6, the full variable domain reads KAGVTQTPRYLIKTRGQQVTLSCSPISGHRSVSWYQQTPGQGLQFLFEYFSETQRNKGNFPGRFSGRQFSNSRSEMNVSTLELGDSALYLCASSFRGNSGANVLTFGAGSRLTVL.

This clone was seen just once. The chain has TRBV5-1 and TRBJ2-7, with a possible D match to TRBD2 (6 bases). The V gene lost 2 bases and the J gene lost 3 bases, with 15 bases spanning the gap. Germline V gene lookup returns CDR1 SGHRS and CDR2 YFSETQ. The CDR3 loop spans 15 amino acids. CDR3 protein: CASSFAGRGDYEQYF. The CDR3 region has the DNA TGCGCCAGCAGCTTCGCAGGGCGGGGCGACTACGAGCAGTACTTC.

The chain couples TRBV11-2 to TRBJ1-1, with 9 nucleotides matching TRBD1. In germline, CDR1 is SGHAT, CDR2 FQNNGV. Trimming cost V 5 bases and J 4 bases; bases outside gene matches: 5. CDR3 size: 14 residues. This CDR3 reads CASSPWTGATEAFF. CDR3 nucleotides: TGTGCCAGCAGCCCCTGGACAGGGGCCACTGAAGCTTTCTTT.

The chain links TRBV15 to TRBJ1-3, with 8 bases matching TRBD1. CDR3 length: 17 amino acids. The V and J ends lost 5 bases and 0 bases, in that order; junction bases with no gene match: 9. CDR1 and CDR2 (germline): LNHNV, YYDKDF (reference sequence). DNA of the CDR3: TGTGCCACCAGCCGGAACAGGGGGTCCTACTCTGGAAACACCATATATTTT. Amino acids: CATSRNRGSYSGNTIYF.

The V call is TRBV2, the J call TRBJ1-4, with D possibly TRBD1 on 6 matching bases. The CDR3 totals 14 residues. Germline CDR1 SNHLY, CDR2 FYNNEI. V gave up 6 bases and J gave up 4 bases, with 12 bases separating them. The CDR3 DNA is TGTGCCAGCAGCCTACAGGGCGGTAATGAAAAACTGTTTTTT. Protein: CASSLQGGNEKLFF. Using reference TRBV2 and TRBJ1-4 for the parts outside the CDR3, the full variable domain is EPEVTQTPSHQVTQMGQEVILRCVPISNHLYFYWYRQILGQKVEFLVSFYNNEISEKSEIFDDQFSVERPDGSNFTLKIRSTKLEDSAMYFCASSLQGGNEKLFFGSGTQLSVL.

The chain carries TRBV6-6 and TRBJ1-6; TRBD1 matches 9 bases. There are 15 residues in the CDR3. V lost 8 bases to trimming and J lost 9 bases; unmatched junction nucleotides: 11. Germline lookup yields CDR1 MNHNY and CDR2 SVGAGI (reference sequence). As DNA, the CDR3 is TGTGCCAGCTACGTAGGGGGACAGGGTGGTTCACCCCTCCACTTT. Amino acids: CASYVGGQGGSPLHF.

Written as DNA, the CDR3 is TGTGCCAGCAGGTTGACTAGCGGGGGAAGCTCCTACAATGAGCAGTTCTTC. This sequence encodes CASRLTSGGSSYNEQFF. The genes are TRBV28 and TRBJ2-1, with 12 bases lining up with TRBD2. The V gene end was trimmed by 6 bases and the J gene end by 0 bases; junction bases not matched to a gene: 6. Looked up from germline, CDR1 is MDHEN and CDR2 is SYDVKM. The CDR3 has 17 amino acids.

The chain is built from TRBV28 and TRBJ1-5; 8 positions agree with TRBD1. CDR1 and CDR2 from the germline V gene are MDHEN and SYDVKM. The V gene end was trimmed by 8 bases and the J gene end by 1 base; junction bases not matched to a gene: 10. CDR3 size: 16 residues. The CDR3 sequence: CASLPDRGPSNQPQHF. The CDR3 nucleotides read TGTGCCAGCCTGCCCGACAGGGGCCCAAGCAATCAGCCCCAGCATTTT. Combining the CDR3 with reference TRBV28 and TRBJ1-5 gives the whole variable domain DVKVTQSSRYLVKRTGEKVFLECVQDMDHENMFWYRQDPGLGLRLIYFSYDVKMKEKGDIPEGYSVSREKKERFSLILESASTNQTSMYLCASLPDRGPSNQPQHFGDGTRLSIL.

This rearrangement joins TRBV5-1 to TRBJ1-6, with a possible D match to TRBD1 (5 bases). The germline V gene has CDR1 SGHRS and CDR2 YFSETQ. V was shortened by 0 bases and J by 7 bases, with 17 bases between the two germline ends. This CDR3 contains 17 residues. The CDR3 coding sequence is TGCGCCAGCAGCTTGGCCCTTGCAGGGCGCGAGAATTCACCCCTCCACTTT. This sequence encodes CASSLALAGRENSPLHF.

Written as DNA, the CDR3 is TGCGCCAGCAGCTTGGGGTTAGCGGGTCTCGATGAGCAGTTCTTC. As protein: CASSLGLAGLDEQFF. V gene TRBV5-1 combines with J gene TRBJ2-1; 7 bases fit TRBD2. Losses at the gene ends were 0 bases for V and 8 bases for J; bases not matched to a gene: 8. Germline V gives CDR1 SGHRS, CDR2 YFSETQ. This CDR3 contains 15 residues.

This sequence joins TRBV2 and TRBJ2-1, with D maybe TRBD2 (6 bases). Trimming left V 7 bases short and J 10 bases short, with 17 bases between. Germline CDR1 is SNHLY and CDR2 is FYNNEI. The CDR3 covers 13 residues. The CDR3 region is CASKSRERREQFF. DNA for the CDR3: TGTGCCAGCAAGTCACGGGAGCGTAGGGAGCAGTTCTTC.

The rearrangement links TRBV19 to TRBJ1-1; 10 bases align to TRBD1. This CDR3 region has 17 residues. The V gene's germline CDR1 is LNHDA and CDR2 SQIVND (reference sequence). Unmatched junction bases numbered 5, after V lost 0 bases and J lost 1 base. Written as DNA, the CDR3 is TGTGCCAGTAGTATAGACCGGGACAGGGGATCGAACACTGAAGCTTTCTTT. Translated, it gives CASSIDRDRGSNTEAFF.

In this sample, this clone turned up once. The V and J genes are TRBV15 and TRBJ1-5, with D uncertain. This CDR3 region has 19 residues. V lost 0 bases to trimming and J lost 0 bases, with 18 bases between them. The germline V gene encodes CDR1 LNHNV and CDR2 YYDKDF (reference sequence). The CDR3 DNA reads as TGTGCCACCAGCAGAGATCGATTGGAGGGCCTCTATAGCAATCAGCCCCAGCATTTT. It codes for CATSRDRLEGLYSNQPQHF. The full variable domain, completed using reference TRBV15 and TRBJ1-5, is DAMVIQNPRYQVTQFGKPVTLSCSQTLNHNVMYWYQQKSSQAPKLLFHYYDKDFNNEADTPDNFQSRRPNTSFCFLDIRSPGLGDTAMYLCATSRDRLEGLYSNQPQHFGDGTRLSIL.

This chain uses TRBV10-3 with TRBJ2-1; 9 nucleotides align to TRBD2. Trimming took 7 bases from V and 5 from J; bases not matched to a gene: 6. The CDR3 has 14 amino acids. From germline, CDR1 is ENHRY and CDR2 SYGVKD. The DNA for the CDR3 is TGTGCCATCACCAAGCGGGGGGAAGACAATGAGCAGTTCTTC. Residues: CAITKRGEDNEQFF.

CDR3 sequence (DNA): TGTGCCAGTAGTATGTTGGGGGGAGAGCAGTACTTC. Its translation: CASSMLGGEQYF. The rearrangement links TRBV19 to TRBJ2-7, with a possible D match to TRBD2 (6 bases). CDR1 and CDR2 from the germline V gene are LNHDA and SQIVND (reference sequence). This CDR3 is 12 amino acids long. Trimming pared 3 bases from V and 7 bases from J, leaving 10 bases between.

J is TRBJ1-5 and V is TRBV30; weak D call: TRBD1 (6 bases). The germline V gene has CDR1 GTSNPN and CDR2 SVGIG (reference sequence). V lost 3 bases to trimming and J lost 9 bases, with 15 bases between them. CDR3 length: 13 amino acids. CDR3 in amino acids: CAWSSGTNRPQHF. CDR3 bases: TGTGCCTGGAGCTCCGGGACAAACCGGCCCCAGCATTTT.

V is TRBV4-3 and J is TRBJ2-7; 7 bases agree with TRBD1. Germline CDR1 LGHNA, CDR2 YSLEER. The CDR3 consists of 17 residues. V shed 1 base, J shed 4 bases, and the junction held 13 bases outside the gene matches. In DNA form, the CDR3 reads TGCGCCAGCAGCCAAGCCTATGACCTAACAGGGGTGTACGAGCAGTACTTC. Translated, it gives CASSQAYDLTGVYEQYF.

This clone has only a few counts. The chain recombines TRBV19 with TRBJ1-5, with 8 positions matching TRBD1. The CDR3 length is 14 residues. The germline V gene encodes CDR1 LNHDA and CDR2 SQIVND (reference sequence). Losses at the gene ends were 6 bases for V and 7 bases for J; bases not matched to a gene: 8. The CDR3 coding sequence is TGTGCCAGTAGCTCAGGACAGGGAGCCCAGCCCCAGCATTTT. Translation gives CASSSGQGAQPQHF.